These 9 T cell receptor beta chains were sequenced from one sample in a study of blood T cell repertoires in COVID-19. Measured with immunoSEQ multiplex PCR; TCRdb has only the in-frame clones, and not every one. The sample includes about 70,000 clones, 82% seen only once; the top ten take roughly 1.9%. The sequencing input was peripheral blood. The receptors shown here come from an older woman with acute or convalescent COVID-19.

The CDR3 sequence is CASSFSGVYGYTF. The CDR3 nucleotides read TGTGCCAGCAGCTTCAGCGGTGTCTATGGCTACACCTTC. The chain employs TRBV5-8 and TRBJ1-2; D remains unclear. The germline CDR1 and CDR2 sequences are SGHTS and YDEGEE. The CDR3 contains 13 residues. V was trimmed by 2 bases and J by 4 bases, leaving 9 bases between them.

V gene TRBV4-1 combines with J gene TRBJ1-1; no definite D call. V shed 4 bases and J shed 3 bases, with 9 bases lying between them. The CDR3 length is 13 residues. CDR1 MGHRA and CDR2 YSYEKL come from the germline V gene. This CDR3 is CASSPGGYTEAFF. In DNA form, the CDR3 reads TGCGCCAGCAGCCCCGGCGGTTACACTGAAGCTTTCTTT.

Concerning this clone: Compared with germline, one end of the junction differs, possibly owing to a read error. The chain joins TRBV6-5 to TRBJ1-1; tentatively, D is TRBD1 (5 bases). CDR3 length: 15 amino acids. Germline-derived CDR1 and CDR2 are MNHEY and SVGAGI. The CDR3 region is CAGSLLGGAGTEAFF. CDR3 nucleotides: TGTGCCGGCAGCCTCTTGGGGGGAGCGGGCACTGAAGCTTTCTTT.

V gene TRBV24-1 combines with J gene TRBJ1-2; 7 bases are a match to TRBD1. There are 14 residues in the CDR3. CDR1 is KGHDR and CDR2 is SFDVKD in the germline V gene. V shed 3 bases and J 8 bases; nucleotides not matched to a gene: 8. In DNA, the CDR3 is TGTGCCACCAGTGATGCAGACAGGGTAGTCGGCTACACCTTC. Translation: CATSDADRVVGYTF.

The chain employs TRBV7-9 and TRBJ1-4; 9 bases match TRBD1. The germline CDR1 and CDR2 sequences are SEHNR and FQNEAQ (reference sequence). The junction had 6 bases not matched to a gene; V was cut back by 2 bases and J by 8 bases. The CDR3 consists of 15 residues. As DNA, the CDR3 is TGTGCCAGCAGCTTATACAGGACAGGGGTCGAAAAACTGTTTTTT. Its translation is CASSLYRTGVEKLFF.

The rearrangement uses TRBV27 and TRBJ1-2; TRBD1 matches at 7 bases. Germline V gene sequence: CDR1 MNHEY, CDR2 SMNVEV (reference sequence). The CDR3 loop spans 14 amino acids. V lost 5 bases, J lost 8 bases, and 11 bases stayed unmatched. The CDR3 coding sequence is TGTGCCAGCAGTCCGCGGACAGGTTATGAGGGCTACACCTTC. Residues: CASSPRTGYEGYTF.

The genes are TRBV21-1 and TRBJ1-5. TRBV21-1 is flagged as a pseudogene. The CDR3 has 11 residues. This CDR3 reads CAGDSNQPQHF. The CDR3 coding sequence is TGTGCCGGAGATAGCAATCAGCCCCAGCATTTT.

The V gene is TRBV7-3, the J gene TRBJ2-7, with TRBD2 identical over 8 bases. V lost 5 bases and J lost 3; bases outside the gene matches: 9. The CDR3 is 15 amino acids. In germline, CDR1 is SGHTA, CDR2 FQGTGA. This CDR3 is CASSPGSGSFYEQYF. In DNA, the CDR3 is TGTGCCAGCAGCCCCGGCAGCGGGAGCTTCTACGAGCAGTACTTC.

The J gene is TRBJ1-1, the V gene TRBV19, with 10 bases that match TRBD1. The junction had 7 bases not matched to a gene; V was cut back by 7 bases and J by 5 bases. This CDR3 is 14 amino acids long. Per germline, CDR1 LNHDA and CDR2 SQIVND (reference sequence). The CDR3 here is CASKTGGEGTEAFF. As DNA, the CDR3 is TGTGCCAGTAAGACAGGGGGCGAGGGGACTGAAGCTTTCTTT. Full variable domain (outside the CDR3, taken from reference TRBV19 and TRBJ1-1): DGGITQSPKYLFRKEGQNVTLSCEQNLNHDAMYWYRQDPGQGLRLIYYSQIVNDFQKGDIAEGYSVSREKKESFPLTVTSAQKNPTAFYLCASKTGGEGTEAFFGQGTRLTVV.